This T cell receptor beta chain was retrieved from a study of blood T cell repertoires in COVID-19. For the study at large: Sites across the United States, Italy and Spain contributed samples from acute and convalescent COVID-19. From T cells, B-cell-depleted T cells, or PBMCs came the material, which was cDNA or gDNA.

Source study methods: Counts of nucleated cells, estimated from reference gene primer amplification, were obtained. Sequencing used immunoSEQ multiplex PCR; TCRdb keeps in-frame clones, though not all of them. V, J and clone size reflect that table, while D and trimming were determined from the DNA. This table holds over 200,000 clones, about 83% found once. From germline, CDR1 is KGHSH and CDR2 LQKENI. Trimming stripped 2 bases from V and 0 bases from J, with 8 bases between. There are 14 residues in the CDR3. Concerning this clone: Other DNA sequences in this specimen translate into the identical CDR3.

The sequence was collected from a woman in her 30s with COVID-19, enrolled during active disease. This chain links TRBV18 with TRBJ2-7; D may be TRBD2 (6 bases). The sample taken for sequencing was peripheral blood. This CDR3 is CASSPGGSSYEQYF. The CDR3 nucleotides read TGTGCCAGCTCACCAGGAGGGAGCTCCTACGAGCAGTACTTC. Looking up the rest from reference TRBV18 and TRBJ2-7 gives the full variable domain: NAGVMQNPRHLVRRRGQEARLRCSPMKGHSHVYWYRQLPEEGLKFMVYLQKENIIDESGMPKERFSAEFPKEGPSILRIQQVVRGDSAAYFCASSPGGSSYEQYFGPGTRLTVT.